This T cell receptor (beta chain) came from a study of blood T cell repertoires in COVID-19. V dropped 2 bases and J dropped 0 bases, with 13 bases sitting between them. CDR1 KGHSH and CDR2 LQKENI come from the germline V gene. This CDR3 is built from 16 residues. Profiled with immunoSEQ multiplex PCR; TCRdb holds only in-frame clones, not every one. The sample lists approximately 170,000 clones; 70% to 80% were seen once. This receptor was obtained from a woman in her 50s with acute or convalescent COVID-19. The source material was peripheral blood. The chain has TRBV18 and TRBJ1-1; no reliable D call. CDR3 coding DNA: TGTGCCAGCTCACCAACAGCCATTTCCTTGAACACTGAAGCTTTCTTT. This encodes CASSPTAISLNTEAFF.